These 29 T cell receptor beta chains share one sample of origin, sequenced in a study of blood T cell repertoires in COVID-19. Sequencing used immunoSEQ multiplex PCR; TCRdb keeps in-frame clones, though not all of them. The repertoire consists of about 130,000 clones, with almost 85% occurring once and the leading ten covering around 13%. The specimen sequenced was peripheral blood. These receptors all stem from a human donor in a cohort sampled during active COVID-19.

This rearrangement joins TRBV4-1 to TRBJ2-5, with 10 bases matching TRBD2. V was pared by 6 bases and J by 7 bases, with 11 bases of the junction left unmatched. CDR1 and CDR2 from the germline V gene are MGHRA and YSYEKL. CDR3 length: 15 residues. The CDR3 reads CASSSHLAGEGTQYF. The CDR3, as DNA: TGCGCCAGCAGTTCCCATCTAGCGGGGGAAGGGACCCAGTACTTC.

This chain joins TRBV4-1 and TRBJ2-3; 9 bases align to TRBD2. V trimming: 1 base; J trimming: 5 bases; junction bases outside the gene matches: 7. CDR1 and CDR2 (germline): MGHRA, YSYEKL. The CDR3 sequence is 16 residues long. The DNA of the CDR3 is TGCGCCAGCAGCCAAGCCCCGGGACTAGCCGAAGATACGCAGTATTTT. It yields the protein CASSQAPGLAEDTQYF.

The chain carries TRBV19 and TRBJ2-7; 11 bases line up with TRBD1. The CDR3 length is 17 residues. Per germline, CDR1 LNHDA and CDR2 SQIVND (reference sequence). J was trimmed by 5 bases and V by 4 bases; bases with no gene match: 13. The CDR3 spells CASSKHLPGQGADEQYF. The CDR3 bases are TGTGCCAGTAGTAAACACCTCCCCGGACAGGGGGCAGACGAGCAGTACTTC.

This chain links TRBV19 with TRBJ1-5; D not certain. V lost 7 bases and J 12 bases, leaving 22 bases between the germline ends. Germline CDR1 reads LNHDA; CDR2 reads SQIVND (reference sequence). This CDR3 has 14 residues. The CDR3 spells CASKLQAAITSQHF. The CDR3 DNA is TGTGCCAGTAAATTGCAGGCCGCAATCACTAGCCAGCATTTT.

The rearrangement joins TRBV27 to TRBJ2-7; D is possibly TRBD1 (6 bases). The CDR3 has 14 residues. V lost 5 bases and J 2 bases, leaving 13 bases between the germline ends. Per the germline V gene, CDR1 is MNHEY and CDR2 is SMNVEV (reference sequence). The CDR3 reads CASSLRTATYEQYF. The CDR3 DNA sequence: TGTGCCAGCAGTCTCAGGACAGCTACCTACGAGCAGTACTTC.

This clone was counted a single time. The V and J genes are TRBV5-8 and TRBJ1-5; D ambiguous. From germline, CDR1 is SGHTS and CDR2 YDEGEE. This CDR3 region has 13 residues. The V gene lost 4 bases and the J gene lost 4 bases, with 9 bases spanning the gap. CDR3 residues: CASSPGRNQPQHF. The CDR3 coding sequence is TGTGCCAGCAGCCCCGGGAGAAATCAGCCCCAGCATTTT.

V gene TRBV6-2 or TRBV6-3 combines with J gene TRBJ1-5; D is perhaps TRBD1 (5 bases). The germline CDR1 and CDR2 sequences are MNHEY and SVGEGT. The CDR3 loop spans 18 amino acids. V was clipped by 2 bases and J by 2 bases, with 19 bases between them. Written as DNA, the CDR3 is TGTGCCAGCAGTTACCCGCTGACCAGGGTAGTAGGCAATCAGCCCCAGCATTTT. It encodes CASSYPLTRVVGNQPQHF.

V is TRBV5-1 and J is TRBJ1-5; 8 nucleotides match TRBD1. This CDR3 contains 15 residues. Unmatched junction bases numbered 9, after V lost 4 bases and J lost 6 bases. Germline assignment: CDR1 SGHRS and CDR2 YFSETQ. CDR3 sequence reads: CASSQTGQGGQPQHF. The CDR3 nucleotides are TGCGCCAGCAGCCAGACTGGACAGGGTGGTCAGCCCCAGCATTTT.

J is TRBJ1-1 and V is TRBV11-3, with 7 bases matching TRBD1. The ends lost 5 bases at V and 4 bases at J; junction bases unmatched: 4. The germline gives CDR1 SGHNT, CDR2 YENEEA. The CDR3 extends over 13 amino acids. The CDR3 reads CASSTSGGTEAFF. The CDR3 bases are TGTGCCAGCAGCACCTCAGGGGGCACTGAAGCTTTCTTT.

The V gene is TRBV11-2, the J gene TRBJ2-1, with D perhaps matching TRBD2 (7 bases). The germline gives CDR1 SGHAT, CDR2 FQNNGV. This CDR3 region has 17 residues. V lost 4 bases, J lost 0 bases, and 16 bases lay in between. This chain's CDR3 is CASSSRGGASSYNEQFF. The CDR3, as DNA: TGTGCCAGCAGCTCAAGGGGGGGCGCCAGCTCCTACAATGAGCAGTTCTTC.

V usage is TRBV5-1 and J usage is TRBJ1-4; TRBD1 might be the D (5 bases). The CDR3 contains 17 residues. Trimming pared 2 bases from V and 3 bases from J, leaving 17 bases between. The V gene's germline CDR1 is SGHRS and CDR2 YFSETQ. The CDR3 region has the DNA TGCGCCAGCAGCTTAAGGGGCGAATCTAGGCCTAATGAAAAACTGTTTTTT. Protein: CASSLRGESRPNEKLFF.

V usage is TRBV3-1 (or the pseudogene TRBV3-2) and J usage is TRBJ2-5; D possibly corresponds to TRBD2 (6 bases). This CDR3 has 14 residues. Germline V gene data show CDR1 as LGHDT and CDR2 as YNNKEL (reference sequence). V shed 1 base and J shed 2 bases, with 8 bases lying between them. The CDR3 DNA is TGTGCCAGCAGCCAAGCCGCGGGGCAAGAGACCCAGTACTTC. Translating gives CASSQAAGQETQYF.

CDR3 amino acids: CASSTQTGGASGGYTF. The CDR3 nucleotides are TGTGCCAGTAGTACTCAGACAGGGGGCGCAAGTGGTGGCTACACCTTC. The chain employs TRBV19 and TRBJ1-2; 10 bases agree with TRBD1. V gave up 4 bases and J gave up 7 bases; unmatched junction bases: 12. The CDR3 has 16 residues. CDR1 LNHDA and CDR2 SQIVND come from the germline V gene (reference sequence).

The CDR3 is CASSVGPGSRYTF. The CDR3 nucleotides are TGTGCCAGCAGCGTAGGGCCAGGCTCTCGCTACACCTTC. The chain has TRBV9 and TRBJ1-2, with D hard to call. Germline values: CDR1 SGDLS, CDR2 YYNGEE. Deletions cut 0 bases from V and 9 bases from J, with 12 bases between. The CDR3 length is 13 residues.

The chain recombines TRBV12-5 with TRBJ1-5; the match to TRBD1 covers 11 bases. V was pared by 5 bases and J by 4 bases, with 4 bases of the junction left unmatched. The CDR3 runs to 15 residues. Looked up from germline, CDR1 is LGHNT and CDR2 is FRNRAP. The CDR3 nucleotides read TGTGCTAGTGGTCTTCGGGACAGGGGGAATCAGCCCCAGCATTTT. Amino acid sequence: CASGLRDRGNQPQHF.

This chain connects TRBV7-6 to TRBJ2-5; perhaps TRBD1 as D (6 bases). Germline V gene lookup returns CDR1 SGHVS and CDR2 FNYEAQ. Between the trimmed V and J ends, which lost 8 bases and 5 bases, there was a span of 21 bases. The CDR3 spans 15 residues. The CDR3 spells CASLPNGQSEETQYF. The CDR3 coding sequence is TGTGCCAGCCTCCCTAATGGACAGTCGGAGGAGACCCAGTACTTC.

The rearrangement joins TRBV3-1 (or the pseudogene TRBV3-2) to TRBJ2-6, with D tentatively TRBD1 (5 bases). The CDR3 loop spans 18 amino acids. Trimming pared 5 bases from V and 0 bases from J, leaving 17 bases between. CDR1 is LGHDT and CDR2 is YNNKEL in the germline V gene (reference sequence). The DNA of the CDR3 is TGTGCCAGCAGCGGCACTCAGGGCAAGGCCTCTGGGGCCAACGTCCTGACTTTC. Translating it yields CASSGTQGKASGANVLTF.

The chain recombines TRBV5-4 with TRBJ2-7; the D gene is possibly TRBD2 (5 bases). Trimming cost V 4 bases and J 3 bases, with 5 bases left between them. The CDR3 spans 11 residues. Germline V gene lookup returns CDR1 SGHNT and CDR2 YYREEE (reference sequence). The CDR3 reads CASSDYYEQYF. In DNA form, the CDR3 reads TGTGCCAGCAGCGACTACTACGAGCAGTACTTC.

As for this clone: Distinct nucleotide sequences in the sample also encode this CDR3. The DNA for the CDR3 is TGCGCCAGCAGCCCAGGACAGAGCACAGATACGCAGTATTTT. Residues: CASSPGQSTDTQYF. The gene calls are TRBV5-1 and TRBJ2-3, with a weak D call TRBD1 (6 bases). This CDR3 is built from 14 residues. The germline V and J ends were trimmed by 4 bases and 0 bases, with 9 bases remaining between them. Germline V lookup: CDR1 SGHRS, CDR2 YFSETQ.

The chain couples TRBV10-3 to TRBJ1-3; 9 bases align to TRBD1. The V and J ends lost 6 bases and 4 bases, in that order; junction bases with no gene match: 7. CDR3 length: 15 residues. The V gene's germline CDR1 is ENHRY and CDR2 SYGVKD. The CDR3 loop reads CAIRRTGGVGNTIYF. The CDR3 region has the DNA TGTGCCATCAGGAGAACAGGGGGCGTCGGAAACACCATATATTTT.

This chain joins TRBV29-1 and TRBJ2-3, with D maybe TRBD1 (6 bases). Per germline, CDR1 SQVTM and CDR2 ANQGSEA. The CDR3 spans 13 residues. The V end was cut by 3 bases, the J end by 7 bases, with 14 bases between. CDR3 in DNA: TGCAGCGTTGATTTAGGGGGTGGCTATACGCAGTATTTT. Protein product: CSVDLGGGYTQYF.

The chain links TRBV19 to TRBJ1-3; D ambiguous. CDR3 size: 15 residues. The V gene lost 8 bases and the J gene lost 3 bases, with 17 bases spanning the gap. Germline CDR1 reads LNHDA; CDR2 reads SQIVND (reference sequence). The chain's CDR3 is CASPYPPGVGNTIYF. CDR3 in DNA: TGTGCCAGTCCATATCCCCCCGGAGTTGGAAACACCATATATTTT.

The DNA for the CDR3 is TGTGCTAGTGGTCTGCCGTACAGGGGGCAGATCAATGAGCAGTTCTTC. Its translation is CASGLPYRGQINEQFF. The chain combines TRBV12-5 with TRBJ2-1, with 9 bases fitting TRBD1. This CDR3 region has 16 residues. The V and J ends lost 5 bases and 6 bases, in that order; junction bases with no gene match: 11. Germline CDR1 LGHNT, CDR2 FRNRAP.

J is TRBJ1-5 and V is TRBV15; D unclear. This CDR3 is 15 amino acids long. Germline V CDR1 and CDR2: LNHNV, YYDKDF (reference sequence). V dropped 2 bases and J dropped 2 bases, with 10 bases sitting between them. The CDR3 protein is CATSRTRSGNQPQHF. CDR3 nucleotide sequence: TGTGCCACCAGCAGAACCAGAAGCGGCAATCAGCCCCAGCATTTT.

The gene calls are TRBV30 and TRBJ1-2; no definite D call. Germline values: CDR1 GTSNPN, CDR2 SVGIG (reference sequence). V dropped 1 base and J dropped 3 bases, with 12 bases sitting between them. This CDR3 has 14 residues. The CDR3 region is CAWSEDPGDYGYTF. The CDR3 DNA reads TGTGCCTGGAGTGAGGACCCCGGGGACTATGGCTACACCTTC.

The gene calls are TRBV29-1 and TRBJ1-2; D perhaps matches TRBD1 (5 bases). Germline assignment: CDR1 SQVTM and CDR2 ANQGSEA. The V end was cut by 6 bases, the J end by 2 bases, with 16 bases between. This CDR3 has 14 residues. The CDR3 DNA reads TGCAGCGTAGTTCGTCCGCCAGGGAACTATGGCTACACCTTC. Residues: CSVVRPPGNYGYTF.

The chain combines TRBV9 with TRBJ2-7; no clear D. Trimming removed 2 bases from V and 2 bases from J, with 8 bases in between. There are 13 residues in the CDR3. Germline-derived CDR1 and CDR2 are SGDLS and YYNGEE. The CDR3 reads CASSVNPAYEQYF. CDR3 in DNA: TGTGCCAGCAGCGTTAACCCAGCCTACGAGCAGTACTTC.

The V call is TRBV7-6, the J call TRBJ2-1; 13 bases match TRBD2. V lost 5 bases, J lost 8 bases, and 9 bases stayed unmatched. The CDR3 spans 16 residues. Germline CDR1 reads SGHVS; CDR2 reads FNYEAQ. CDR3 bases: TGTGCCAGCAGCCCCGGACTAGCGGGGGAGTATGATGAGCAGTTCTTC. Translating it yields CASSPGLAGEYDEQFF. Variable domain in full (rest from reference TRBV7-6 and TRBJ2-1): GAGVSQSPRYKVTKRGQDVALRCDPISGHVSLYWYRQALGQGPEFLTYFNYEAQQDKSGLPNDRFSAERPEGSISTLTIQRTEQRDSAMYRCASSPGLAGEYDEQFFGPGTRLTVL.

The rearrangement links TRBV12-3 or TRBV12-4 to TRBJ1-4; D is undetermined. The V and J ends lost 6 bases and 8 bases respectively, with 10 bases between them. CDR3 length equals 12 residues. The CDR3, as DNA: TGTGCCAGCAGCTCTACGGGGGAAAAACTGTTTTTT. Its protein product is CASSSTGEKLFF.